Presented here are 23 T cell receptor beta chains from one specimen sequenced in a study of blood T cell repertoires in COVID-19. Sequenced by immunoSEQ multiplex PCR; TCRdb stores in-frame clones only, minus some. This sample has about 180,000 clones; about 86% occur once, and the top ten carry around 13%. Material for sequencing was peripheral blood. The receptors originated from a woman aged 70-85 years with COVID-19, enrolled during active disease.

The CDR3 coding sequence is TGTGCCAGCAGCCAACGCGGGACAGGGTATGGCTACACCTTC. Amino acids: CASSQRGTGYGYTF. The chain has TRBV3-1 (or the pseudogene TRBV3-2) and TRBJ1-2; 9 bases match TRBD1. The ends lost 2 bases at V and 5 bases at J; junction bases unmatched: 3. CDR3 size: 14 residues. Germline CDR1 LGHDT, CDR2 YNNKEL (reference sequence).

The chain employs TRBV19 and TRBJ2-7, with 10 bases matching TRBD2. The CDR3 sequence is 17 residues long. Germline trimming cut 5 bases from V and 2 bases from J; bases unmatched to any gene: 12. Germline lookup yields CDR1 LNHDA and CDR2 SQIVND (reference sequence). The CDR3 coding sequence is TGTGCCAGTAGTCGTGCAAGTCTAGCGGGGGTTCCCTACGAGCAGTACTTC. Translated: CASSRASLAGVPYEQYF.

The V call is TRBV4-2, the J call TRBJ1-4; a weak D match, TRBD1 (5 bases). Trimming shortened V by 1 base and J by 4 bases, and 7 bases separated the two germline ends. The CDR3 covers 14 residues. Germline V gene lookup returns CDR1 LGHNA and CDR2 YNFKEQ. The CDR3 reads CASSQAQVNEKLFF. The CDR3 DNA follows: TGTGCCAGCAGCCAAGCACAGGTTAATGAAAAACTGTTTTTT.

This chain connects TRBV18 to TRBJ2-7; 9 positions agree with TRBD1. Trimming removed 3 bases from V and 7 bases from J; junction bases left unmatched: 10. This CDR3 has 15 amino acids. Germline lookup yields CDR1 KGHSH and CDR2 LQKENI. CDR3 protein: CASSPRGQGYGEQYF. CDR3 nucleotides: TGTGCCAGCTCACCGAGGGGACAGGGCTACGGGGAGCAGTACTTC.

The chain links TRBV30 to TRBJ2-3, with a weak D call TRBD2 (5 bases). This CDR3 contains 14 residues. CDR1 is GTSNPN, CDR2 SVGIG, per germline (reference sequence). The germline V and J ends were trimmed by 4 bases and 0 bases, with 11 bases remaining between them. In nucleotides, the CDR3 is TGTGCCTGGATACGGGGTATTAGCACAGATACGCAGTATTTT. This codes for CAWIRGISTDTQYF.

This rearrangement joins TRBV28 to TRBJ2-6, with D possibly matching TRBD2 (6 bases). Trimming shortened V by 4 bases and J by 2 bases, and 9 bases separated the two germline ends. There are 15 residues in the CDR3. CDR1 is MDHEN, CDR2 SYDVKM, per germline. CDR3 nucleotides: TGTGCCAGCAGTTCCTCGGGGGCTGGGGCCAACGTCCTGACTTTC. Its translation is CASSSSGAGANVLTF.

The chain couples TRBV7-2 to TRBJ2-7; D possibly corresponds to TRBD1 (6 bases). V was shortened by 4 bases and J by 2 bases, with 12 bases between the two germline ends. The CDR3 runs to 14 residues. The germline gives CDR1 SGHTA, CDR2 FQGNSA. The CDR3 loop is CASSSTRTAYEQYF. CDR3 in DNA: TGTGCCAGCAGCTCTACCCGGACAGCCTACGAGCAGTACTTC.

V gene TRBV19 combines with J gene TRBJ2-7; D gene ambiguous. The CDR3 totals 14 residues. The germline gives CDR1 LNHDA, CDR2 SQIVND (reference sequence). The germline V and J ends were trimmed by 3 bases and 7 bases, with 16 bases remaining between them. CDR3 DNA sequence: TGTGCCAGTAGTATTAGTCACGCGCTTCGGGAGCAGTACTTC. The encoded protein is CASSISHALREQYF.

V and J are TRBV4-2 and TRBJ1-5; 8 bases line up with TRBD1. This CDR3 comprises 15 residues. Germline values: CDR1 LGHNA, CDR2 YNFKEQ. The J segment lost 1 base and the V segment lost 4 bases, leaving 3 bases of the junction unmatched. CDR3 nucleotides: TGTGCCAGCAGCCGACAGGGGAGAAGCAATCAGCCCCAGCATTTT. It yields the protein CASSRQGRSNQPQHF.

The chain links TRBV6-5 to TRBJ1-1; TRBD1 is a possible D gene (6 bases). With 7 bases removed from V and 1 base from J, the gap between germline ends came to 13 bases. CDR1 is MNHEY and CDR2 is SVGAGI in the germline V gene. The CDR3 is made up of 14 amino acids. CDR3 nucleotides: TGTGCCAGCAAAAACAGGGTGCAGAACACTGAAGCTTTCTTT. It codes for CASKNRVQNTEAFF.

CDR3: CAGGQGVDEKLFF. The CDR3 nucleotides read TGTGCCGGGGGACAGGGAGTTGATGAAAAACTGTTTTTT. V is TRBV6-5 and J is TRBJ1-4, with 9 positions matching TRBD1. The CDR3 spans 13 residues. Trimming cost V 11 bases and J 6 bases; bases outside gene matches: 7. Germline V lookup: CDR1 MNHEY, CDR2 SVGAGI.

CDR3 in amino acids: CASRGALSTDTQYF. DNA of the CDR3: TGTGCCAGCCGGGGGGCTCTTAGCACAGATACGCAGTATTTT. V gene TRBV28 combines with J gene TRBJ2-3, with D maybe TRBD2 (7 bases). This CDR3 spans 14 amino acids. The germline gives CDR1 MDHEN, CDR2 SYDVKM. V was clipped by 8 bases and J by 0 bases, with 12 bases between them.

The chain links TRBV2 to TRBJ1-2; no firm D call. Trimming stripped 7 bases from V and 2 bases from J, with 8 bases between. Germline CDR1 SNHLY, CDR2 FYNNEI. The CDR3 length is 12 residues. CDR3 sequence: CASNAQNYGYTF. The DNA for the CDR3 is TGTGCCAGCAATGCTCAGAACTATGGCTACACCTTC.

V gene TRBV9 combines with J gene TRBJ2-1, with D unresolved. This CDR3 comprises 17 residues. The germline V gene encodes CDR1 SGDLS and CDR2 YYNGEE. V was pared by 2 bases and J by 0 bases, with 15 bases between. The CDR3 region has the DNA TGTGCCAGCAGCGTGTTGGGCTCCTCCAACTCCTACAATGAGCAGTTCTTC. This encodes CASSVLGSSNSYNEQFF.

The genes are TRBV25-1 and TRBJ1-6; the D is unclear. Trimming took off 0 bases at V and 4 bases at J, with 7 bases between the two ends. CDR3 length: 15 residues. Germline V lookup: CDR1 MGHDK, CDR2 SYGVNS. The CDR3 is CASSEYPGYNSPLHF. The CDR3 nucleotides are TGTGCCAGCAGTGAATATCCGGGGTATAATTCACCCCTCCACTTT.

This chain joins TRBV10-3 and TRBJ1-1, with no clear D. Germline CDR1 reads ENHRY; CDR2 reads SYGVKD. The germline V and J ends were trimmed by 5 bases and 0 bases, with 7 bases remaining between them. The CDR3 sequence is 13 residues long. This chain's CDR3 is CAISPHLNTEAFF. In nucleotides, the CDR3 is TGTGCCATCAGTCCCCATTTGAACACTGAAGCTTTCTTT.

The genes are TRBV6-2 or TRBV6-3 and TRBJ2-7; TRBD2 matches at 8 bases. The germline V gene has CDR1 MNHEY and CDR2 SVGEGT. V trimming: 2 bases; J trimming: 0 bases; junction bases outside the gene matches: 6. CDR3 length equals 16 residues. CDR3 DNA: TGTGCCAGCAGTTACGGAGCGGGGGCGAGCTCCTACGAGCAGTACTTC. The encoded protein is CASSYGAGASSYEQYF.

This chain connects TRBV4-1 to TRBJ1-3; D is unclear. V lost 1 base, J lost 4 bases, and 11 bases lay in between. Looked up from germline, CDR1 is MGHRA and CDR2 is YSYEKL. This CDR3 is 15 amino acids long. CDR3 coding DNA: TGCGCCAGCAGCCAAGGGCCCCTAGCGGGAAACACCATATATTTT. This sequence encodes CASSQGPLAGNTIYF.

The CDR3 sequence is CASSSGTSGRAYEQYF. The DNA for the CDR3 is TGTGCCAGCAGTTCCGGGACTAGCGGGAGGGCCTACGAGCAGTACTTC. The J gene is TRBJ2-7, the V gene TRBV6-7, with 16 bases aligning to TRBD2. TRBV6-7 counts as an open reading frame of uncertain function. The length of the CDR3 is 16 residues. J gave up 2 bases and V 4 bases, and 2 bases lay outside the gene matches.

This clone was found once. CDR3 bases: TGCGCCAGCAGCCAAGAGCGGGGGACTAGTGAATTCTATGAGCAGTTCTTC. Translation: CASSQERGTSEFYEQFF. This chain uses TRBV4-1 with TRBJ2-1; the match to TRBD2 covers 8 bases. Germline V CDR1 and CDR2: MGHRA, YSYEKL. Trimming cost V 0 bases and J 8 bases; bases outside gene matches: 12. The CDR3 has 17 amino acids.

The rearrangement joins TRBV4-3 to TRBJ2-7; 12 bases map to TRBD2. The V gene's germline CDR1 is LGHNA and CDR2 YSLEER. This CDR3 comprises 14 residues. V was pared by 1 base and J by 5 bases, with 0 bases of the junction left unmatched. The CDR3 spells CASSQGLAGDEQYF. The CDR3 nucleotides read TGCGCCAGCAGCCAAGGACTAGCGGGAGACGAGCAGTACTTC.

The rearrangement links TRBV28 to TRBJ2-2; D unresolved. Per germline, CDR1 MDHEN and CDR2 SYDVKM. The V gene lost 6 bases and the J gene lost 0 bases, with 11 bases spanning the gap. The CDR3 has 15 residues. CDR3 sequence (DNA): TGTGCCAGCAGCCCAATTCATGCGAACACCGGGGAGCTGTTTTTT. Encoded protein: CASSPIHANTGELFF.

The J gene is TRBJ1-5, the V gene TRBV18; 7 positions agree with TRBD1. CDR3 length: 15 residues. The germline CDR1 and CDR2 sequences are KGHSH and LQKENI. V trimming: 4 bases; J trimming: 5 bases; junction bases outside the gene matches: 8. The CDR3 loop reads CASSLFSGGDQPQHF. The CDR3 region has the DNA TGTGCCAGCTCACTCTTTTCAGGGGGAGATCAGCCCCAGCATTTT. Filled out from reference TRBV18 and TRBJ1-5, the complete variable domain reads NAGVMQNPRHLVRRRGQEARLRCSPMKGHSHVYWYRQLPEEGLKFMVYLQKENIIDESGMPKERFSAEFPKEGPSILRIQQVVRGDSAAYFCASSLFSGGDQPQHFGDGTRLSIL.